The rows below give T cell receptor beta chains drawn from one sample of a study of spatial heterogeneity in lung cancer. TCRdb redid the calling of the 5' RACE reads with MiXCR, one entry per CDR3 protein. The profile covers about 52,000 distinct CDR3 sequences, with about 7.4% appearing a single time and 35% to 45% taken by the ten largest. The material sequenced was PBMCs, taken at follow-up. Receptors were obtained from a female donor with early-stage non-small cell lung cancer. The CDR3 runs from the conserved cysteine through the conserved F or W. The D gene is left open where the match is weak. Clone size is not always given. Where it is, it says once, few, many or a class for expanded clones.

clone size	V gene	J gene	D gene	CDR3 protein	CDR3 DNA
many	TRBV2	TRBJ2-5	TRBD1	CASSEALWDREETQYF	TGTGCCAGCAGTGAAGCGCTTTGGGACAGGGAAGAGACCCAGTACTTC
many	TRBV7-8	TRBJ2-1	.	CASSLRVSYNEQFF	TGTGCCAGCAGCTTAAGAGTCTCCTACAATGAGCAGTTCTTC
.	TRBV7-2	TRBJ1-1	TRBD1	CASSLRTGGTEAFF	TGTGCCAGCAGCTTACGGACAGGGGGGACTGAAGCTTTCTTT
many	TRBV28	TRBJ2-3	.	CASSLRGTDTQYF	TGTGCCAGCAGCCTTAGGGGCACAGATACGCAGTATTTT
few	TRBV18	TRBJ2-4	TRBD1	CASSPPDRGRNIQYF	TGTGCCAGCTCACCACCGGACAGGGGAAGGAACATTCAGTACTTC
.	TRBV3-1	TRBJ1-6	.	CASSQVASFSYNSPLHF	TGTGCCAGCAGCCAAGTTGCGTCCTTCTCCTATAATTCACCCCTCCACTTT
.	TRBV5-1	TRBJ2-1	.	CASSPSLAYNEQFF	TGCGCCAGCAGCCCCTCCTTGGCCTACAATGAGCAGTTCTTC
few	TRBV5-1	TRBJ2-2	TRBD2	CASSLAAGGPGTGELFF	TGCGCCAGCAGCTTGGCAGCGGGGGGGCCGGGCACCGGGGAGCTGTTTTTT
many	TRBV20-1	TRBJ1-2	.	CSARSGGTYGYTF	TGCAGTGCTAGGAGCGGAGGGACCTATGGCTACACCTTC
few	TRBV5-5	TRBJ2-1	TRBD2	CASYWGLAGVNEQFF	TGTGCCAGCTACTGGGGGCTAGCGGGAGTCAATGAGCAGTTCTTC
few	TRBV7-2	TRBJ2-7	.	CASSPPAGYEQYF	TGTGCCAGCAGCCCCCCCGCCGGATACGAGCAGTACTTC
.	TRBV11-2	TRBJ1-2	TRBD1	CASSLLRGGGYYGHTF	TGTGCCAGCAGCCTACTCCGAGGAGGGGGCTACTATGGCCACACCTTC
many	TRBV5-1	TRBJ2-2	.	CASNYRLANTGELFF	TGCGCCAGCAACTACAGGCTTGCGAACACCGGGGAGCTGTTTTTT
many	TRBV28	TRBJ2-1	TRBD1	CASTTGAYNEQFF	TGTGCCAGCACCACAGGGGCATACAATGAGCAGTTCTTC
many	TRBV4-3	TRBJ1-4	.	CASSQDGRGGSSEKLFF	TGCGCCAGCAGCCAAGACGGCCGCGGGGGATCGTCTGAAAAACTGTTTTTT
many	TRBV4-3	TRBJ2-1	TRBD2	CASSQDYLAGALGQFF	TGCGCCAGCAGCCAAGATTACCTAGCGGGGGCCTTGGGGCAGTTCTTC
.	TRBV6-2/TRBV6-3	TRBJ2-3	TRBD2	CASRTRLAGTDTQYF	TGTGCCAGCAGAACCCGACTAGCGGGTACAGATACGCAGTATTTT
many	TRBV15	TRBJ2-2	TRBD1	CATRDRSNTGELFF	TGTGCCACCAGGGACAGGTCTAACACCGGGGAGCTGTTTTTT
many	TRBV5-1	TRBJ2-2	.	CASSQTPTGNTGELFF	TGCGCCAGCAGCCAAACCCCGACAGGGAACACCGGGGAGCTGTTTTTT
.	TRBV7-2	TRBJ1-6	.	CASSLLPNPLHF	TGTGCCAGCAGCTTACTCCCTAACCCCCTCCACTTT
many	TRBV12-3/TRBV12-4	TRBJ2-3	.	CASNNQLDTQYF	TGTGCCAGCAACAACCAGTTGGATACGCAGTATTTT
.	TRBV5-4	TRBJ1-5	.	CASSNNARGDNQPQHF	TGTGCCAGCAGCAACAATGCGAGGGGGGATAATCAGCCCCAGCATTTT
.	TRBV19	TRBJ1-5	.	CASSFGTSMGNQPQHF	TGTGCCAGTAGTTTTGGGACATCAATGGGCAATCAGCCCCAGCATTTT
many	TRBV5-1	TRBJ2-2	.	CASSLQVTNTGELFF	TGCGCCAGCAGCTTGCAGGTCACGAACACCGGGGAGCTGTTTTTT
many	TRBV5-1	TRBJ2-1	TRBD1	CASSWGQGEREQFF	TGCGCCAGCAGCTGGGGACAGGGGGAGAGGGAGCAGTTCTTC
many	TRBV5-1	TRBJ1-5	.	CASSLWGGSNQPQHF	TGCGCCAGCAGCTTGTGGGGAGGGAGCAATCAGCCCCAGCATTTT
many	TRBV5-1	TRBJ2-1	TRBD2	CASSSGTSSYNEQFF	TGCGCCAGCAGCTCCGGGACTAGCTCATACAATGAGCAGTTCTTC
many	TRBV7-9	TRBJ2-4	TRBD2	CASSLEGLAGLHIQYF	TGTGCCAGCAGCTTAGAAGGACTAGCGGGACTTCACATTCAGTACTTC
.	TRBV29-1	TRBJ2-1	TRBD2	CSVPWGSGGSYNEQFF	TGCAGCGTTCCCTGGGGTAGCGGGGGGTCCTACAATGAGCAGTTCTTC
few	TRBV27	TRBJ2-7	TRBD1	CASSRGPPLYEQYF	TGTGCCAGCAGCAGGGGGCCTCCGCTCTACGAGCAGTACTTC
many	TRBV7-2	TRBJ1-6	.	CASSFSGTELNSPLHF	TGTGCCAGCAGCTTCTCCGGGACCGAGCTTAATTCACCCCTCCACTTT
many	TRBV20-1	TRBJ1-6	.	CSARSGSSYNSPLHF	TGCAGTGCTAGAAGTGGAAGCTCCTATAATTCACCCCTCCACTTT
many	TRBV24-1	TRBJ2-7	.	CATSDFPGYEQYF	TGTGCCACCAGTGATTTCCCGGGTTACGAGCAGTACTTC
many	TRBV4-1	TRBJ1-5	TRBD1	CASSQEPGQRNQPQHF	TGCGCCAGCAGCCAAGAGCCGGGACAGCGAAATCAGCCCCAGCATTTT
.	TRBV7-2	TRBJ2-6	.	CASSIQQGLSGANVLTF	TGTGCCAGCTCTATCCAACAGGGTCTCTCTGGGGCCAACGTCCTGACTTTC
many	TRBV5-1	TRBJ2-1	TRBD2	CASSRTSGGDEQFF	TGCGCCAGCAGCCGGACTAGCGGGGGTGATGAGCAGTTCTTC
few	TRBV16	TRBJ1-1	.	CASSISVYTEAFF	TGTGCCAGCAGTATCAGTGTTTACACTGAAGCTTTCTTT
.	TRBV7-2	TRBJ2-3	TRBD2	CASSLAGGSTDTQYF	TGTGCCAGCAGCTTGGCGGGGGGGTCTACAGATACGCAGTATTTT
few	TRBV5-6	TRBJ2-1	TRBD2	CASSLDQRAGWYNEQFF	TGTGCCAGCAGCTTGGACCAGCGAGCGGGGTGGTACAATGAGCAGTTCTTC
.	TRBV14	TRBJ2-7	.	CASSPLTPGRGPLSSYEQYF	TGTGCCAGCAGCCCTCTCACACCGGGCAGGGGCCCCCTTTCATCCTACGAGCAGTACTTC
many	TRBV11-2	TRBJ2-7	TRBD2	CASSFRTSGASSYEQYF	TGTGCCAGCAGCTTCAGGACTAGCGGGGCGAGCTCCTACGAGCAGTACTTC
many	TRBV5-1	TRBJ2-7	TRBD1	CASSPQGQGAYEQYF	TGCGCCAGCAGCCCGCAAGGACAGGGGGCCTACGAGCAGTACTTC
many	TRBV27	TRBJ2-7	.	CASSGQDSSYEQYF	TGTGCCAGCAGTGGCCAGGACAGCTCTTACGAGCAGTACTTC
.	TRBV5-1	TRBJ2-7	TRBD1	CASSTGTGGLGEQYF	TGCGCCAGCAGCACCGGGACAGGGGGATTGGGCGAGCAGTACTTC
.	TRBV5-1	TRBJ1-4	TRBD1	CASSLGQGKEKLFF	TGCGCCAGCAGCTTGGGACAGGGGAAGGAAAAACTGTTTTTT
.	TRBV24-1	TRBJ2-3	.	CATSDLFGDRYF	TGTGCCACCAGTGATTTGTTTGGGGACCGGTATTTT
many	TRBV29-1	TRBJ1-1	.	CSAGDTTYNTEAFF	TGCAGCGCAGGGGACACAACCTACAACACTGAAGCTTTCTTT
many	TRBV6-2/TRBV6-3	TRBJ2-1	.	CASNRLTGFLSYNEQFF	TGTGCCAGCAACAGACTCACGGGGTTTCTCTCCTACAATGAGCAGTTCTTC
many	TRBV6-6	TRBJ2-5	.	CASSAGETQYF	TGTGCCAGCAGTGCCGGGGAGACCCAGTACTTC
many	TRBV29-1	TRBJ1-2	TRBD1	CSARQGSEGYTF	TGCAGCGCGCGACAGGGGTCCGAAGGCTACACCTTC
.	TRBV7-2	TRBJ1-1	.	CASRRGSTNTEAFF	TGTGCCAGCAGAAGGGGGTCAACCAACACTGAAGCTTTCTTT
.	TRBV7-8	TRBJ1-4	.	CASSLAPKFSEKLFF	TGTGCCAGCAGCTTAGCTCCGAAGTTCAGTGAAAAACTGTTTTTT
few	TRBV7-9	TRBJ2-1	.	CASSYEARGVEQFF	TGTGCCAGCAGCTACGAGGCGAGGGGTGTAGAGCAGTTCTTC
.	TRBV27	TRBJ2-1	TRBD2	CASSSSGLAGGRGEQFF	TGTGCCAGCAGTTCCTCAGGACTAGCGGGGGGGCGAGGTGAGCAGTTCTTC
few	TRBV10-3	TRBJ1-5	.	CAISDSGGGRPQHF	TGTGCCATCAGTGATTCGGGAGGGGGTAGGCCCCAGCATTTT
many	TRBV4-1	TRBJ2-2	.	CASSPDPRGTGELFF	TGCGCCAGCAGCCCCGACCCCCGAGGCACCGGGGAGCTGTTTTTT
many	TRBV20-1	TRBJ2-7	.	CSARDTIAYEQYF	TGCAGTGCTAGAGATACGATCGCCTACGAGCAGTACTTC
many	TRBV5-1	TRBJ1-2	TRBD1	CATAGTGPLNYGYTF	TGCGCCACTGCCGGGACAGGGCCTTTGAACTATGGCTACACCTTC
few	TRBV18	TRBJ1-5	.	CASSLGPGGNQPQHF	TGTGCCAGCTCACTAGGGCCGGGGGGGAATCAGCCCCAGCATTTT
many	TRBV7-2	TRBJ1-6	.	CASSLVGMGYSPLHF	TGTGCCAGCAGCTTAGTCGGTATGGGGTATTCACCCCTCCACTTT